This entry concerns a single T cell receptor beta chain. The target antigen is unknown. This sample's RNA came from whole unsorted tissue. The library came from three nested PCR rounds adapted from ARM-PCR protocols. TCRdb analysed the multiplex PCR reads with MiXCR anew, one entry per CDR3 protein. The sample has about 200,000 distinct CDR3 sequences, less than 80% seen once. This specimen belongs to a study of tumor and adjacent non-tumor tissue in lung cancer. General study results and limits: Top 100 clones took a larger repertoire share in normal lung.

The CDR3 loop spans 15 amino acids. V shed 4 bases and J 2 bases; nucleotides not matched to a gene: 4. CDR1 and CDR2 (germline): SGHRS, YFSETQ. The sample comprised lung tumor tissue. The source is a man aged 55 to 69 with non-small cell lung cancer. The chain carries TRBV5-1 and TRBJ1-5; 9 bases line up with TRBD1. DNA of the CDR3: TGCGCCAGCAGCACCACAGGGGGCTGCAATCAGCCCCAGCATTTT. Its protein is CASSTTGGCNQPQHF.